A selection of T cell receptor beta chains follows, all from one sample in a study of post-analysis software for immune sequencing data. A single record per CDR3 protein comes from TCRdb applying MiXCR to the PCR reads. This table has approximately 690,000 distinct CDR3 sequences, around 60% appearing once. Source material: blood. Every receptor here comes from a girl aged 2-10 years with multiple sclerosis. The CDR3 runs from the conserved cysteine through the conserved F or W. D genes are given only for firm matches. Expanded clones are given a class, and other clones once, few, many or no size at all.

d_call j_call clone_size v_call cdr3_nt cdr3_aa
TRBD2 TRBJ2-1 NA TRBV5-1 TGCGCCAGCAGCTTGGGGGACTACCCCAATGAGCAGTTCTTC CASSLGDYPNEQFF
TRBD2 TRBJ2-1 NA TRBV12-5 TGTGCTAGTGGTCTACTAGCGGTCTCCTACAATGAGCAGTTCTTC CASGLLAVSYNEQFF
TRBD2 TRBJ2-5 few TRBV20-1 TGCAGTGCCGATACAGGGACTAGCGGCGTCGAGACCCAGTACTTC CSADTGTSGVETQYF
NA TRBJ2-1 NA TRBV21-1 TGTGCCAGCAGCAAAGGGGGCCGGCTAGCGGGAGACAGTGAGCAGTTCTTC CASSKGGRLAGDSEQFF
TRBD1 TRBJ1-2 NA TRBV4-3 TGCGCCAGCAGCCAAGATAGATACAGGGGGCTCTCCACCTATGGCTACACCTTC CASSQDRYRGLSTYGYTF
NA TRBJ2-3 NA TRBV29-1 TGCAGCGTAGGCGTGGATACGCAGTATTTT CSVGVDTQYF
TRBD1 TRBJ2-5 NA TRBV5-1 TGCGCCAGCAGCAACCGGGACAGGGACTACCAAGAGACCCAGTACTTC CASSNRDRDYQETQYF
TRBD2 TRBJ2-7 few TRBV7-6 TGTGCCAGCAGCTCCTTAGCGGGATCCACCTACGAGCAGTACTTC CASSSLAGSTYEQYF
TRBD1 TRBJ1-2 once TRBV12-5 TGTGCTAGTGGTATATCGACAGGGGGCTTAGGGGGCTACACCTTC CASGISTGGLGGYTF
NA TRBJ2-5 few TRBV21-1 TGTGCCAGCAGCAAAGGTCTTGGAGACAGGGAGACCCAGTACTTC CASSKGLGDRETQYF
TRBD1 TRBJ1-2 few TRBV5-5 TGTGCCAGCAACTTTGCGGGTATTGGGCCGGACAGGACTTATGGCTACACCTTC CASNFAGIGPDRTYGYTF
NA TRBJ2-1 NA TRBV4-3 TGCGCCAGCAGCCAAGATTCCTCCCCCAATGAGCAGTTCTTC CASSQDSSPNEQFF
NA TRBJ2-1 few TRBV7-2 TGTGCCAGCAGATCGAATGGAACTAGCTTAAATGAGCAGTTCTTC CASRSNGTSLNEQFF
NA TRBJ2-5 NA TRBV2 TGTGCCAGCAGTGGGGTAGGGCTGCAGACCCAGTACTTC CASSGVGLQTQYF
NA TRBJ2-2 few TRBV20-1 TGCAGTGCTAGAGATCTGACCGGGGAGCTGTTTTTT CSARDLTGELFF
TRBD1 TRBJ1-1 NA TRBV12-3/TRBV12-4 TGTGCCAGCAGTTTGGGTCTGGGACAGGGCACTGAAGCTTTCTTT CASSLGLGQGTEAFF
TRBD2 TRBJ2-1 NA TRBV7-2 TGTGCCAGCGGCGGACTAGCGGGATTGTCCTACAATGAGCAGTTCTTC CASGGLAGLSYNEQFF
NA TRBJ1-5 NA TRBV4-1 TGCGCCAGCAGCCAACATGCCGGGGATGGAAATCAGCCCCAGCATTTT CASSQHAGDGNQPQHF
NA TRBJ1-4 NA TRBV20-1 TGCAGTGCTAGAAGGGATGAAAAACTGTTTTTT CSARRDEKLFF
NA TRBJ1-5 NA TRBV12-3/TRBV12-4 TGTGCCAGCAGGGGGGGGGCGCAGGTTCCCCAGCATTTT CASRGGAQVPQHF
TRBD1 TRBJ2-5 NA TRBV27 TGTGCCAGCATGACAGGGGGACAAGAGACCCAGTACTTC CASMTGGQETQYF
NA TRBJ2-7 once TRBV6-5 TGTGCCAGCAGTTTCACGGTCGACTACGAGCAGTACTTC CASSFTVDYEQYF
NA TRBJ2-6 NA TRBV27 TGTGCCAGCAGTTTAGTACGGAGCTCTGGGGCCAACGTCCTGACTTTC CASSLVRSSGANVLTF
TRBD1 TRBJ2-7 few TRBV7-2 TGTGCCAGCAGCCAGACAGGGGGATCTGGCTACGAGCAGTACTTC CASSQTGGSGYEQYF
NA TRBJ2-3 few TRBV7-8 TGTGCCAGCAGCTTGGGCTGGGGGAGCGATACGCAGTATTTT CASSLGWGSDTQYF
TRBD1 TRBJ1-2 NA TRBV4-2 TGTGCCAGCAGCTCTCGACAGGGTCACCAGTCTAACTATGGCTACACCTTC CASSSRQGHQSNYGYTF
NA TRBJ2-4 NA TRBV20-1 TGCAGTGCCCTGAGAGAGGGGTCAGCCAAAAACATTCAGTACTTC CSALREGSAKNIQYF
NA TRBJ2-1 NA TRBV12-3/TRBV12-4 TGTGCCAGCGGCACCGGGGAGCCCTACAATGAGCAGTTCTTC CASGTGEPYNEQFF
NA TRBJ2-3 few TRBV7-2 TGTGCCAGCAGTTCCAGCGCAGCAAGCACAGATACGCAGTATTTT CASSSSAASTDTQYF
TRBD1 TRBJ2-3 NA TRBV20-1 TGCAGTTTGACAGGGGTTACGGATACGCAGTATTTT CSLTGVTDTQYF
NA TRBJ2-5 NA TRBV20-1 TGCAGTGCTAGACCGACTAACAGGGATGAAATAGGGACCCAGTACTTC CSARPTNRDEIGTQYF
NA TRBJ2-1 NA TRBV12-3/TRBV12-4 TGTGCCAGCAGCCAGGACTGGAGAAATGAGCAGTTCTTC CASSQDWRNEQFF
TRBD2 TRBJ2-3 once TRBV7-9 TGTGCCAGCAGTTTTACACTAGCGGGGGTCACAGATACGCAGTATTTT CASSFTLAGVTDTQYF
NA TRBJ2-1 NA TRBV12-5 TGTGCTAGTGGAGGGGCTGGGCCGCCCTACAATGAGCAGTTCTTC CASGGAGPPYNEQFF
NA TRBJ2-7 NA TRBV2 TGTGCCAGCAGTGACGTAGGGGAAACCTACGAGCAGTACTTC CASSDVGETYEQYF
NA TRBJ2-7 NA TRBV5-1 TGCGCCAGCAGCTTGGATTGGGGCGCAACAGGGATGGGACACGAGCAGTACTTC CASSLDWGATGMGHEQYF
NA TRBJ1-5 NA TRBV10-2 TGCGCCAGCAGTGAGAATCTCGGTCAGCCCCAGCATTTT CASSENLGQPQHF
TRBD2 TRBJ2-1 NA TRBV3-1 TGTGCCAGCAGCCCGGGTAGCGGGGGGCGCCTCAATGAGCAGTTCTTC CASSPGSGGRLNEQFF
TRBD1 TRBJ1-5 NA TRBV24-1 TGTGCCACCAGTGGGAGGACAGGCTCGAGCAATCAGCCCCAGCATTTT CATSGRTGSSNQPQHF
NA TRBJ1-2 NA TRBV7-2 TGTGCCAGCAGCTTAGCCAGGAGCGGCTACACCTTC CASSLARSGYTF
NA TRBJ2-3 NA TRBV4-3 TGCGCCAGCAGCCAAGGAAAAAGAGCAGATACGCAGTATTTT CASSQGKRADTQYF
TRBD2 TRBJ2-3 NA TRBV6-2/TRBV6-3 TGTGCCAGCATAAAAGCGGGAGCAGCAGATACGCAGTATTTT CASIKAGAADTQYF
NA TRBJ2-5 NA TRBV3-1 TGTGCCAGCAGCCAAGCGGACTGGTACCAAGAGACCCAGTACTTC CASSQADWYQETQYF
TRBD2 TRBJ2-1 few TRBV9 TGTGCCAGCAGCCCCGGGGGGTTCAGCTCCTACAATGAGCAGTTCTTC CASSPGGFSSYNEQFF
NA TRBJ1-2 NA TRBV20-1 TGCAGTGCTAGGGTACAGACTTATGGCTACACCTTC CSARVQTYGYTF
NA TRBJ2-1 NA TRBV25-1 TGTGCCAGCAGTCAAAGGGGCGGGGAGAGAGGAAATGAGCAGTTCTTC CASSQRGGERGNEQFF
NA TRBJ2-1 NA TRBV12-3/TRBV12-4 TGTGCCAGCAGTTTTGGCCTCACGACTAATGAGCAGTTCTTC CASSFGLTTNEQFF
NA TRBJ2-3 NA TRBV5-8 TGTGCCAGCAGCTTGGGGGCTGTTGAACTCACAGATACGCAGTATTTT CASSLGAVELTDTQYF
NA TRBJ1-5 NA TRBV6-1 TGTGCCAGCATCATGTCAGGGGAGCATCAGCCCCAGCATTTT CASIMSGEHQPQHF
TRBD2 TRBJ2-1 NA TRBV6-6 TGTGCCAGCAGTTACGCAAAACTAGCGGGAAGGTACAATGAGCAGTTCTTC CASSYAKLAGRYNEQFF
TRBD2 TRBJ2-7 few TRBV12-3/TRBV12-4 TGTGCCAGCAAAACCGGGACTAGCAGTTCCTACGAGCAGTACTTC CASKTGTSSSYEQYF
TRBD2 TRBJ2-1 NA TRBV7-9 TGTGCCAGCAGCTTAATACTAGCGGCGTACAATGAGCAGTTCTTC CASSLILAAYNEQFF
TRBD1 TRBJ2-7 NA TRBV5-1 TGCGCCAGCAGCTTGGGGATATCCACCGGGACAGGTACCTTCTACGAGCAGTACTTC CASSLGISTGTGTFYEQYF